The rows below give T cell receptor beta chains drawn from one sample of a study of blood T cell repertoires in COVID-19. Here immunoSEQ multiplex PCR was the method, and the copy in TCRdb shows in-frame clones only, minus some. Here the sample spans some 200,000 clones, nearly 90% being singletons. The sequencing input was peripheral blood. The receptor source for this set is a woman under 30 who had recovered from COVID-19. CDR3s include the opening cysteine and the closing phenylalanine or tryptophan. The D gene is left open where the match is weak.

TRBV6-2/TRBV6-3,TRBJ2-1,TRBD2,TGTGCCAGCAGTCCACTAGCGGGCGTAAGCGGGTGGCATGAGCAGTTCTTC,CASSPLAGVSGWHEQFF
TRBV28,TRBJ2-1,NA,TGTGCCAGCGATGGGGGCCAGTCGGGCAATGAGCAGTTCTTC,CASDGGQSGNEQFF
TRBV5-1,TRBJ1-1,NA,TGCGCCAGCAGCCCCACCTTACGGGGTAGCGTGGCTTTCTTT,CASSPTLRGSVAFF
TRBV28,TRBJ1-2,NA,TGTGCCAGCAGTAAGTCAGGATCCGGCTACACCTTC,CASSKSGSGYTF
TRBV6-5,TRBJ2-7,TRBD2,TGTGCCAGCCTGTCTAGCGGGGCCTCCTACGAGCAGTACTTC,CASLSSGASYEQYF
TRBV5-5,TRBJ2-5,NA,TGTGCCAGCAGCCCCCGTGGACACGGAGAGACCCAGTACTTC,CASSPRGHGETQYF
TRBV7-9,TRBJ2-5,TRBD2,TGTGCCAGCAGCGAGGGACTACAAGAGACCCAGTACTTC,CASSEGLQETQYF
TRBV5-4,TRBJ1-5,TRBD1,TGTGCCAGCAGCACTGACAGGGGTCGCAATCAGCCCCAGCATTTT,CASSTDRGRNQPQHF
TRBV6-6,TRBJ1-2,NA,TGTGCCAGCAGTCCAGTTCCGGGGATGGATGGCTACACCTTC,CASSPVPGMDGYTF
TRBV7-3,TRBJ2-2,NA,TGTGCCAGCAGAGCACAGGAGAACACCGGGGAGCTGTTTTTT,CASRAQENTGELFF
TRBV7-3,TRBJ2-3,TRBD2,TGTGCCAGCAGCTTATCGGGGACTAGCGGGAGCACAGATACGCAGTATTTT,CASSLSGTSGSTDTQYF
TRBV30,TRBJ2-1,TRBD2,TGTGCCTGGACATCGTTGGGACTAGCGGGAGATTTTGAGCAGTTCTTC,CAWTSLGLAGDFEQFF
TRBV3-1/TRBV3-2,TRBJ2-3,TRBD2,TGTGCCAGCAGCCAACTTACTAGCGCTTCAGATACGCAGTATTTT,CASSQLTSASDTQYF
TRBV10-2,TRBJ2-3,NA,TGCGCCAGCAGTGAGTCGAGAACGCAGTATTTT,CASSESRTQYF
TRBV7-2,TRBJ2-5,TRBD1,TGTGCCAGCAGCTTAACAGGGGGAGGCGGGGAAGAGACCCAGTACTTC,CASSLTGGGGEETQYF
TRBV18,TRBJ2-5,TRBD1,TGTGCCAGCTCACCACAGGGGGCAGTAGAGACCCAGTACTTC,CASSPQGAVETQYF
TRBV19,TRBJ1-6,NA,TGTGCCAGCAACTGGCGGGAACAGAATAATTCACCCCTCCACTTT,CASNWREQNNSPLHF
TRBV7-2,TRBJ1-1,NA,TGTGCCAGCAGCTTAAAGGGGTTTGGCACTGAAGCTTTCTTT,CASSLKGFGTEAFF
TRBV5-1,TRBJ1-4,NA,TGCGCCAGCAGCTTGGGTACAGGGATTTGGGAAAAACTGTTTTTT,CASSLGTGIWEKLFF
TRBV28,TRBJ2-7,TRBD2,TGTGCCAGCAGTGCCCGGGGGGGAGGGCCTTCCGAGCAGTACTTC,CASSARGGGPSEQYF
TRBV4-2,TRBJ2-2,NA,TGTGCCAGCAGCCAAGAAGTTTCCAGGGGGAACACCGGGGAGCTGTTTTTT,CASSQEVSRGNTGELFF
TRBV27,TRBJ2-7,NA,TGTGCCAGCAGCAGCTCCGGGACACGGGGCTGGGGCTCCTACGAGCAGTACTTC,CASSSSGTRGWGSYEQYF
TRBV19,TRBJ2-7,TRBD2,TGTGCCAGTAGTATAGGAGCGGGAGCCCTCTACGAGCAGTACTTC,CASSIGAGALYEQYF
TRBV12-5,TRBJ1-1,TRBD1,TGTGCTAGTGGTACGGGACAGGGATTGCGGACTGAAGCTTTCTTT,CASGTGQGLRTEAFF
TRBV29-1,TRBJ1-1,TRBD1,TGCAGCGTGGAGGGACAGGTTAACACTGAAGCTTTCTTT,CSVEGQVNTEAFF
TRBV7-3,TRBJ1-1,NA,TGTGCCAGCAGCTTAACGTGGCAGGGGTCCACTGAAGCTTTCTTT,CASSLTWQGSTEAFF
TRBV4-1,TRBJ2-5,NA,TGCGCCAGCAGCCAGGGAGGTCGGCAGGGCCTAGAGACCCAGTACTTC,CASSQGGRQGLETQYF